This T cell receptor (beta chain) was captured in a study of pediatric ulcerative colitis. Study observations and caveats: Blood samples from a couple of patients yielded substantially fewer templates and were excluded from blood-rectal overlap analysis. No controls had the two rectal clonotypes shared by ulcerative colitis patients. Repertoires came from total lymphocyte DNA, so rare subsets like regulatory T cells may be missed. Blood-rectal clonal overlap within each person was significantly higher in ulcerative colitis patients than controls.

The protocol was immunoSEQ multiplex PCR, while the TCRdb copy is restricted to in-frame clones and leaves out a portion. This table has 60,000 or so clones, about three quarters appearing once. In germline, CDR1 is LGHNA, CDR2 YSLEER. Between the trimmed V and J ends, which lost 0 bases and 2 bases, there was a span of 11 bases. The CDR3 spans 15 residues. This clone was seen only once. No antigen is known for it. The rearrangement joins TRBV4-3 to TRBJ2-7, with D tentatively TRBD1 (6 bases). This TCR came from a boy between 10 and 17 years old with moderate ulcerative colitis. Material for sequencing was blood. CDR3 DNA sequence: TGCGCCAGCAGCCAAGAGACAGGCAATACCTACGAGCAGTACTTC. It is translated as CASSQETGNTYEQYF.